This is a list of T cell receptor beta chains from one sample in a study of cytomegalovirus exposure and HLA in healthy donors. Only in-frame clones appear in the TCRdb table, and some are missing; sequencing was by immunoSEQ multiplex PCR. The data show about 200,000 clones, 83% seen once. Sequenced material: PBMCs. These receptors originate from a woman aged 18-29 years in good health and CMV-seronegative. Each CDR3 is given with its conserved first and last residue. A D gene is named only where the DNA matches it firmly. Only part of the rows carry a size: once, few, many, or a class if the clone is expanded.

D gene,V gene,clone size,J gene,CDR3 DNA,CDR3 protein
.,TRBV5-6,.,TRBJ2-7,TGTGCCAGCAGCTCGACAGGGGAGGGCACCTACGAGCAGTACTTC,CASSSTGEGTYEQYF
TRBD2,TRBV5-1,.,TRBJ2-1,TGCGCCAGCAGCTTGGGCGGGACTAGCGGGGGCAATGAGCAGTTCTTC,CASSLGGTSGGNEQFF
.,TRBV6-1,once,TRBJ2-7,TGTGCCAGCAGTGAAGAGACAGGAAAGTACTACGAGCAGTACTTC,CASSEETGKYYEQYF
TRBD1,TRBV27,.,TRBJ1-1,TGTGCCAGCAAGGGTCAGGGGGTCACTGAAGCTTTCTTT,CASKGQGVTEAFF
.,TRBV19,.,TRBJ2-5,TGTGCCAGTACAAGCAACGGAATTCAAGAGACCCAGTACTTC,CASTSNGIQETQYF
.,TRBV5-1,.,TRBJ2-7,TGCGCCAGCAGCTTGGGGCGGAGCTACGAGCAGTACTTC,CASSLGRSYEQYF
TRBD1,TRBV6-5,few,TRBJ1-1,TGTGCCAGCAGGGGACAGGGGTTCACTGAAGCTTTCTTT,CASRGQGFTEAFF
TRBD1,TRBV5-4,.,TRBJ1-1,TGTGCCAGCAGCAGAATACAGGGGGCGGATACTGAAGCTTTCTTT,CASSRIQGADTEAFF
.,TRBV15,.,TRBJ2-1,TGTGCCACCAGCTCGACCGAGAGGCAGTTCTTC,CATSSTERQFF
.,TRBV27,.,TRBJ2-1,TGTGCCAGCAGTTTAGGAAAGGCCTACAATGAGCAGTTCTTC,CASSLGKAYNEQFF
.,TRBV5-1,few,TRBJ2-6,TGCGCCAGCAGCTTACCCGGTGGGGCCAACGTCCTGACTTTC,CASSLPGGANVLTF
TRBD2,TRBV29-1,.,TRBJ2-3,TGCAGCGTCCCCGGACTAGCGGGAGGGGGGGCAGATACGCAGTATTTT,CSVPGLAGGGADTQYF